A selection of T cell receptor beta chains follows, all from one sample in a study of OX40 agonist ivuxolimab in advanced cancers. Only in-frame clones appear in the TCRdb table, and some are missing; sequencing was by immunoSEQ multiplex PCR. Of about 12,000 clones listed, 81% are singletons. Specimen: CD4+ or CD8+ T cells sorted from blood, collected in a trial of the OX40 agonist ivuxolimab. The receptors were gathered from an adult with an advanced solid tumor such as melanoma, head and neck, liver or kidney cancer. Each CDR3 is given with its conserved first and last residue. A D gene is named only where the DNA matches it firmly. Clone size is not always given. Where it is, it says once, few, many or a class for expanded clones.

CDR3 DNA,CDR3 protein,V gene,clone size,J gene,D gene
TGCGCCAGCAGCCAGAAACAGGGGGCGCTCAACGACAATGAGCAGTTCTTC,CASSQKQGALNDNEQFF,TRBV4-1,NA,TRBJ2-1,TRBD1
TGTGCCACCTGGCGGGACGGATCCTACGAGCAGTACTTC,CATWRDGSYEQYF,TRBV28,few,TRBJ2-7,NA
TGTGCCAGCAGCATAGGGGAGGACAGGGAAGATGAAGCTTTCTTT,CASSIGEDREDEAFF,TRBV21-1,once,TRBJ1-1,NA
TGTGCCAGCAGTGCCTTACAGGGGTACGAGCAGTACTTC,CASSALQGYEQYF,TRBV27,once,TRBJ2-7,TRBD1
TGTGCCAGTAGTTTTTCGACTAGCCCCCAGTACGAGCAGTACTTC,CASSFSTSPQYEQYF,TRBV19,NA,TRBJ2-7,TRBD2
TGTGCCAGTCGTGGACTAGCGGAGAACACCGGGGAGCTGTTTTTT,CASRGLAENTGELFF,TRBV19,NA,TRBJ2-2,TRBD2
TGTGCCAGCAGTGAACTGGGGGCCAGCACAGATACGCAGTATTTT,CASSELGASTDTQYF,TRBV6-1,NA,TRBJ2-3,NA
TGCGCCAGCAGCCAAGGTGAAGAGGTGAACACTGAAGCTTTCTTT,CASSQGEEVNTEAFF,TRBV4-1,NA,TRBJ1-1,NA
TGTGCCAGCAGCGAACAGGGGATAACAGATACGCAGTATTTT,CASSEQGITDTQYF,TRBV28,NA,TRBJ2-3,TRBD1
TGCGCCAGCAGCCAAAACGGTGACGAGCAGTACTTC,CASSQNGDEQYF,TRBV4-1,NA,TRBJ2-7,NA
TGCGCCAGCGGTTCGGGGACCTACGAGCAGTACTTC,CASGSGTYEQYF,TRBV5-1,NA,TRBJ2-7,NA
TGTGCCTGCACAGTTGACGCCCAACCACCCTACGAGCAGTACTTC,CACTVDAQPPYEQYF,TRBV2,NA,TRBJ2-7,NA
TGTGCCAGCAGCCAAGATCCATGGCTAGCGGGAGATAATGAGCAGTTCTTC,CASSQDPWLAGDNEQFF,TRBV14,NA,TRBJ2-1,TRBD2
TGTGCCAGTAAAAGGGCAGGGGATAATGAGCAGTTCTTC,CASKRAGDNEQFF,TRBV19,NA,TRBJ2-1,NA
TGTGCCAGCAGCATAGCGGGAATCGGCTACGAGCAGTACTTC,CASSIAGIGYEQYF,TRBV7-9,NA,TRBJ2-7,TRBD2
TGTGCCAGCAGATCAGGAGATTTGAACACTGAAGCTTTCTTT,CASRSGDLNTEAFF,TRBV28,NA,TRBJ1-1,NA
TGCGCCAGCAGCCAAGGTGGAGGTCAAGGTCAGCCCCAGCATTTT,CASSQGGGQGQPQHF,TRBV4-1,NA,TRBJ1-5,NA
TGTGCCAGCAGTTTAGTGGGTCTGAGCTCTGGAAACACCATATATTTT,CASSLVGLSSGNTIYF,TRBV28,NA,TRBJ1-3,NA
TGTGCCAGTTTAAAGTTAGGTAGCGGGAGGTGGGAGACCCAGTACTTC,CASLKLGSGRWETQYF,TRBV28,NA,TRBJ2-5,TRBD2
TGTGCCAGCAGTTTAGGCTCCGGGTTTCGCCAGCCCCAGCATTTT,CASSLGSGFRQPQHF,TRBV28,NA,TRBJ1-5,NA
TGTGCCAGCAGTTTTGGGACAGGGTTCACTGAAGCTTTCTTT,CASSFGTGFTEAFF,TRBV27,NA,TRBJ1-1,TRBD1
TGTGCCAGCAGCCAAGGACCGGACAGCCAAGAGACCCAGTACTTC,CASSQGPDSQETQYF,TRBV14,NA,TRBJ2-5,NA
TGTGCCAGCAGGCCCGGGACTAGCAGCTACAATGAGCAGTTCTTC,CASRPGTSSYNEQFF,TRBV27,NA,TRBJ2-1,TRBD2
TGTGCCAGCAGTTACTCGACAGGGCCCCCGACCCAGTACTTC,CASSYSTGPPTQYF,TRBV6-5,NA,TRBJ2-5,TRBD1
TGTGCCAGCAGCCCCGGCGTCCCCAGCTCCTACGAGCAGTACTTC,CASSPGVPSSYEQYF,TRBV5-4,NA,TRBJ2-7,NA
TGTGCCAGCAGCCCTCATGAGGGTGAGCAGTTCTTC,CASSPHEGEQFF,TRBV5-4,NA,TRBJ2-1,NA
TGTGCCAGCAGCCCTATGACTAGCGGGAGTGCAGATACGCAGTATTTT,CASSPMTSGSADTQYF,TRBV2,NA,TRBJ2-3,TRBD2
TGTGCCAGCAGTTTCGGACAGGGAGGGGGGAAAGATACGCAGTATTTT,CASSFGQGGGKDTQYF,TRBV28,NA,TRBJ2-3,NA
TGTGCCAGCAGCTTAGTGAGCCCCTACAATGAGCAGTTCTTC,CASSLVSPYNEQFF,TRBV7-3,NA,TRBJ2-1,NA
TGTGCCAGCAGTTCTCCGCACCGGGACCCTAGGAACACCATATATTTT,CASSSPHRDPRNTIYF,TRBV6-5,NA,TRBJ1-3,NA
TGTGCCAGCAGTGACCCAGTACAGGGGGATCAGCCCCAGCATTTT,CASSDPVQGDQPQHF,TRBV6-4,NA,TRBJ1-5,TRBD1
TGTGCCAGCACCCCGGCCCTCCGCTACGAGCAGTACTTC,CASTPALRYEQYF,TRBV2,NA,TRBJ2-7,NA
TGTGCCAGCAGTTACAGAAGCGACCTTCTAGATACGCAGTATTTT,CASSYRSDLLDTQYF,TRBV6-5,NA,TRBJ2-3,NA
TGTGCCAGCCGACAGGGCGGAGTGAACACTGAAGCTTTCTTT,CASRQGGVNTEAFF,TRBV27,NA,TRBJ1-1,TRBD1
TGTGCCAGCAGTGACTCGGGGGGAGCAGGGTACAATGAGCAGTTCTTC,CASSDSGGAGYNEQFF,TRBV6-4,NA,TRBJ2-1,NA
TGTGCCACCAGGGAGACAGGGGTCACCTACGAGCAGTACTTC,CATRETGVTYEQYF,TRBV6-1,NA,TRBJ2-7,TRBD1
TGTGCCAGTAGTATTAGCCTCGCGATCGAAGCTTTCTTT,CASSISLAIEAFF,TRBV19,NA,TRBJ1-1,NA
TGTGCCAGTAACCCTAGCGGGCCGGGGGAGGAGCAGTTCTTC,CASNPSGPGEEQFF,TRBV19,NA,TRBJ2-1,TRBD2
TGTGCCAGTAGTAGCCGGGACAGGGGATCTGATGGCTACACCTTC,CASSSRDRGSDGYTF,TRBV19,NA,TRBJ1-2,TRBD1
TGTGCCAGCAGACTAGGACTAGCGGGAGGGGAAGATACGCAGTATTTT,CASRLGLAGGEDTQYF,TRBV28,NA,TRBJ2-3,TRBD2
TGTGCCAGCAGTCCCATGTGGCTAGCGACCGGGGAGCTGTTTTTT,CASSPMWLATGELFF,TRBV27,NA,TRBJ2-2,NA
TGTGCCATCAAGGGAACCGGTCGGGAGCAGTTCTTC,CAIKGTGREQFF,TRBV10-3,NA,TRBJ2-1,NA
TGTGCCAGCAGCTTGGACCCGGACGACGGAAACATTCAGTACTTC,CASSLDPDDGNIQYF,TRBV11-1,NA,TRBJ2-4,NA
TGCGCCAGCAGCGAGATGACTAGCGGGAGTAAGGCGCAGTATTTT,CASSEMTSGSKAQYF,TRBV4-1,NA,TRBJ2-3,TRBD2
TGCGCCAGCAGTGCCGGACTAGCGGGACTCTACAATGAGCAGTTCTTC,CASSAGLAGLYNEQFF,TRBV10-1,NA,TRBJ2-1,TRBD2
TGTGCCAGCAGTCTAGCGGGAGGGCCCGACGAGCAGTACTTC,CASSLAGGPDEQYF,TRBV6-6,NA,TRBJ2-7,TRBD2
TGTGCCAGCAGCCCGACGGGGGCGACTGAAGCTTTCTTT,CASSPTGATEAFF,TRBV9,NA,TRBJ1-1,NA